This TCR beta chain was captured in a study of Tregs in tolerant kidney transplant recipients. Recipients received nonmyeloablative bone marrow transplants from related graft donors, with transient mixed chimerism. Only in-frame clones appear in the TCRdb table, and some are missing; sequencing was by immunoSEQ multiplex PCR. The sample comprises tens of thousands of clones, 93% of which are singletons, and around 1.5% rests with the top ten. V was pared by 5 bases and J by 4 bases, with 6 bases of the junction left unmatched. Germline CDR1 is SGHAT and CDR2 is FQDESV (reference sequence). This CDR3 region has 14 residues.

The receptor's source is a human patient who received a combined kidney and bone marrow transplant. Some of the T cells might come from the graft donor. The chain uses TRBV11-1 and TRBJ2-7; TRBD1 agrees at 9 bases. The source was CD4+ T cells from blood (PBMCs), collected 12 months after the transplant. CDR3 DNA: TGTGCCAGCAGCCCCCGGGACAGGGAGTACGAGCAGTACTTC. Amino acids: CASSPRDREYEQYF.